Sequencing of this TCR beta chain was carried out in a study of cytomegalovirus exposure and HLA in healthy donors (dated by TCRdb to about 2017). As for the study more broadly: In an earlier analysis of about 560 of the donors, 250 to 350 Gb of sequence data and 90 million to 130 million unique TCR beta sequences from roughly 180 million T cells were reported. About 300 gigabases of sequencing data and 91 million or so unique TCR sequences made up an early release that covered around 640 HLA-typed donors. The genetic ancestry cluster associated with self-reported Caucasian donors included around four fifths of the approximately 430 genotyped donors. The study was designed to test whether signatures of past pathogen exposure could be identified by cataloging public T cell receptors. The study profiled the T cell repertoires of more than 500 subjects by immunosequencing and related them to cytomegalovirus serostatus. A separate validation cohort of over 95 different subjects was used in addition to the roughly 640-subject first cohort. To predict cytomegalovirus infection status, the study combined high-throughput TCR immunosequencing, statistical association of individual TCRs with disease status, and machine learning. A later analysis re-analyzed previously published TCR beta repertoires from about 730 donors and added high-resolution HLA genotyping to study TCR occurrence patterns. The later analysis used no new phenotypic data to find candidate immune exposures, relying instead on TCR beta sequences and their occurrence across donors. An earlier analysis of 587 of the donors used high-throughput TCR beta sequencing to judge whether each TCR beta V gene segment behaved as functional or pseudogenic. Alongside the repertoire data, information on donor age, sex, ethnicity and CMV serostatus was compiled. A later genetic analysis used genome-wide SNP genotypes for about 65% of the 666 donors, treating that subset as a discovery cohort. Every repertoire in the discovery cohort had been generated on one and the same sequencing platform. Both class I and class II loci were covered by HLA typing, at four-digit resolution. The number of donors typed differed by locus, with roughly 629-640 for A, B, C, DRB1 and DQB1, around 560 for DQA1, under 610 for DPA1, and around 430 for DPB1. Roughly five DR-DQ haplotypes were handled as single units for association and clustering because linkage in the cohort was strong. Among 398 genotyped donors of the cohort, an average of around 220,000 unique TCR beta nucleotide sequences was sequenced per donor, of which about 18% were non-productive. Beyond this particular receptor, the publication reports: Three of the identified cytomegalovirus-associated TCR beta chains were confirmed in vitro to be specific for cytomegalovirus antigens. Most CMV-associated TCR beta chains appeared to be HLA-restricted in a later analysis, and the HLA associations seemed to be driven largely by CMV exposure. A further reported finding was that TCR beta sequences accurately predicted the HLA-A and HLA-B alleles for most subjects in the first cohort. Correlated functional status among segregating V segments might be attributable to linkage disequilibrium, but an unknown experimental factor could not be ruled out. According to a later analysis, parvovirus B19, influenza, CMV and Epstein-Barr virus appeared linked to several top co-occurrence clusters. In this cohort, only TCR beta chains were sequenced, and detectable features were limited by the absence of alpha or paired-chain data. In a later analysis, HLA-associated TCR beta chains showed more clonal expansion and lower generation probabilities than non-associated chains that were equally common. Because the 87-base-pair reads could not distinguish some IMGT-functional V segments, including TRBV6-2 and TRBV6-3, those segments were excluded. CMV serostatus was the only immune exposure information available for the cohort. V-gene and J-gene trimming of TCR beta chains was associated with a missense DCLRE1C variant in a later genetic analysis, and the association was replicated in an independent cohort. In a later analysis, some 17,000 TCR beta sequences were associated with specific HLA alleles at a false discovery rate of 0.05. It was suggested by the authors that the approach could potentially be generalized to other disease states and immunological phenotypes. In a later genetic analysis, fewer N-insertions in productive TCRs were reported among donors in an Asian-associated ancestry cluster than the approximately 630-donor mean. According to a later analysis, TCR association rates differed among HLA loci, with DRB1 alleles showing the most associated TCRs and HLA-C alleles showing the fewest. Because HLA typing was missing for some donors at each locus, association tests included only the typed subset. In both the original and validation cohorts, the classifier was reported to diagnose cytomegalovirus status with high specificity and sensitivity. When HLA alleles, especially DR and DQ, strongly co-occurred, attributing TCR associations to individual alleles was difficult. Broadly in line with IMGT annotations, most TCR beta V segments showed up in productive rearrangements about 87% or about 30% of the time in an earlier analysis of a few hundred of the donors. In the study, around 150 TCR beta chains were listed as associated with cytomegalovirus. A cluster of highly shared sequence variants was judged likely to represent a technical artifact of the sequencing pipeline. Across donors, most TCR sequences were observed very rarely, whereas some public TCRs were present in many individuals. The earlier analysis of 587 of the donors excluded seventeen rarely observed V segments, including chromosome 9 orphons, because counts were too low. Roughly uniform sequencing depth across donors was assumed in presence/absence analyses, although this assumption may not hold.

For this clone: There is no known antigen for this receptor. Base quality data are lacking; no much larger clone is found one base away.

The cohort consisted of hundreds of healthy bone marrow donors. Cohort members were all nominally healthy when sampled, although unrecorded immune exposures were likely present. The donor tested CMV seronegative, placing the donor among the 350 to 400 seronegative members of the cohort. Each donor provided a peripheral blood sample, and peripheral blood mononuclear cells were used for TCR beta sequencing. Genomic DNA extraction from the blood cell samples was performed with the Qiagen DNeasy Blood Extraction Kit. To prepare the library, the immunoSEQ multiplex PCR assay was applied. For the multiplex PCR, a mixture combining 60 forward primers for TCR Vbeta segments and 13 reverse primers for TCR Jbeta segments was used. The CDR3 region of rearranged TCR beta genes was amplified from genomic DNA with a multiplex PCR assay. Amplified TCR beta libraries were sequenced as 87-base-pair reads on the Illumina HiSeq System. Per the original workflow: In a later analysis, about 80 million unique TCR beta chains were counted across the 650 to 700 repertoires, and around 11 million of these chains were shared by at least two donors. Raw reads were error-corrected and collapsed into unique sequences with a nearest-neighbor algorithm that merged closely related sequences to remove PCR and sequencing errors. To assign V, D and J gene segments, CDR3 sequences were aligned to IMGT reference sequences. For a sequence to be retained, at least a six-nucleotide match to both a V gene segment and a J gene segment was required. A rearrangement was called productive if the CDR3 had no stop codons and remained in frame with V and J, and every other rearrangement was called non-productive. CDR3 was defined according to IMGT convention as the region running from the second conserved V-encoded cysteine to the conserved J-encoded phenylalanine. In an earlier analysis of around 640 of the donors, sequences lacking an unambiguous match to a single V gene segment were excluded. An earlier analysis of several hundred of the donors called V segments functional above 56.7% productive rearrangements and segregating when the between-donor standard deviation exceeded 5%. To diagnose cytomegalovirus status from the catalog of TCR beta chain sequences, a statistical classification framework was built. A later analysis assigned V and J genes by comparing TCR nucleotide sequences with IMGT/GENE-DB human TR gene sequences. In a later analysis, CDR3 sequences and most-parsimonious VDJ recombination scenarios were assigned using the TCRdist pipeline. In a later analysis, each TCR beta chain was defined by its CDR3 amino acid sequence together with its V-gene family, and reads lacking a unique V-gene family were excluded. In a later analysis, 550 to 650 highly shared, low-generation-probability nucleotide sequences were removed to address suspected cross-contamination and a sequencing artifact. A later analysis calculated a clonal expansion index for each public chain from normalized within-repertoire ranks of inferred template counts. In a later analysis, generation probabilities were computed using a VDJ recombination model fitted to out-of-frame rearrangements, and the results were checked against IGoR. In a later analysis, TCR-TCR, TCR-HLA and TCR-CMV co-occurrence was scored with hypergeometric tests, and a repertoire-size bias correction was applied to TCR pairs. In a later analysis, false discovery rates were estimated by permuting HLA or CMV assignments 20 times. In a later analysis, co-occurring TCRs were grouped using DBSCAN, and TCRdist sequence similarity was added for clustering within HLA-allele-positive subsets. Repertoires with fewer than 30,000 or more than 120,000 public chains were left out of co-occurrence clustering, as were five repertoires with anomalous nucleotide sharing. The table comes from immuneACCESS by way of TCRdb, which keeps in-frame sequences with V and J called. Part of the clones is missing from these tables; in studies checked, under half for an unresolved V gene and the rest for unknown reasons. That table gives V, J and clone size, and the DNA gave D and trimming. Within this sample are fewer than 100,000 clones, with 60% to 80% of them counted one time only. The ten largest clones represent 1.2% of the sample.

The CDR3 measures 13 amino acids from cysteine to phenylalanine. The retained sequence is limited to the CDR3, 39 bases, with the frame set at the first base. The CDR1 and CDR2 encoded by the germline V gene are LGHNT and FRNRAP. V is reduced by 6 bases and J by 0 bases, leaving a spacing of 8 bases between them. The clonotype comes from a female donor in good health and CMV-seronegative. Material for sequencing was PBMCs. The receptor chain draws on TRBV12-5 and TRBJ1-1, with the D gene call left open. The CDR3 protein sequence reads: CASGLTVNTEAFF. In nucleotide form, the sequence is TGTGCTAGTGGATTGACTGTGAACACTGAAGCTTTCTTT.